This TCR beta chain originates from a study of blood T cells in healthy people across ages. A second PCR of about 6 to 11 cycles used a sample-barcoded 5' primer and a J-beta primer mix. MiXCR was run by TCRdb on the 5' RACE reads, yielding one entry per CDR3 protein. The repertoire holds roughly 930,000 distinct CDR3 sequences, with approximately 49% as singletons. V lost 5 bases, J lost 2 bases, and 8 bases stayed unmatched. The CDR3 runs to 16 residues. Germline V lookup: CDR1 SGHTA, CDR2 FQGNSA. The source is a man aged 30-40 years in good health. Sequences were obtained from blood. This rearrangement joins TRBV7-2 to TRBJ2-5, with 10 bases fitting TRBD1. The CDR3 reads CASSTRQGALQETQYF. The CDR3 DNA is TGTGCCAGCAGCACAAGACAGGGGGCCCTACAAGAGACCCAGTACTTC.